Presented here are 8 T cell receptor beta chains from one specimen sequenced in a study of tumor-infiltrating lymphocytes in primary liver carcinoma. Alongside blood RNA obtained from unsorted whole blood, germline DNA was also extracted. Making TCR beta cDNA involved approximately 0.5 ug total RNA and a constant-region primer. Amplification in three nested multiplex PCR rounds with slightly modified ARM-PCR gave rise to TCR beta libraries. TRBV1-TRBV30 forward primers paired with a C-beta reverse primer were used in the first two PCR rounds, which ran roughly 10 cycles each. TCRdb re-called the multiplex PCR reads through MiXCR, storing one row per CDR3 protein. This table has about 310,000 distinct CDR3 sequences, roughly three fifths appearing once. Source material: peripheral blood. These receptors originate from a woman under 40 with primary liver carcinoma and hepatitis B virus infection.

This chain uses TRBV13 with TRBJ2-7; the D gene is possibly TRBD1 (5 bases). The germline CDR1 and CDR2 sequences are PRHDT and FYEKMQ (reference sequence). The CDR3 extends over 15 amino acids. Between the trimmed V and J ends, which lost 5 bases and 0 bases, there was a span of 14 bases. For the CDR3, the DNA is TGTGCCAGCAGCCCCGCCAGGGCAAGCTCCTACGAGCAGTACTTC. Encoded protein: CASSPARASSYEQYF.

Only a few counts were recorded for this clonotype. This chain joins TRBV6-5 and TRBJ2-3; 7 positions match TRBD1. CDR1 and CDR2 (germline): MNHEY, SVGAGI. V was clipped by 6 bases and J by 1 base; unmatched bases: 7. This CDR3 has 15 residues. As DNA, the CDR3 is TGTGCCAGCAGCCACAGGGGACCGGGCACAGATACGCAGTATTTT. As protein: CASSHRGPGTDTQYF.

Concerning this clonotype: No conserved phenylalanine or tryptophan is present at the end of the CDR3, so a read error is the likely explanation. The rearrangement joins TRBV29-1 to TRBJ1-1, with D possibly matching TRBD1 (6 bases). In germline, CDR1 is SQVTM, CDR2 ANQGSEA. The CDR3 is 13 amino acids. The DNA of the CDR3 is TGCAGCGTAAACAGGGCAGGGGCCACTGAGGCTTTCTAT. This sequence encodes CSVNRAGATEAFY.

Concerning this clonotype itself: A much larger clone sits a single nucleotide away, making a read error possible. This chain connects TRBV7-9 to TRBJ1-6; D uncertain. V gave up 5 bases and J gave up 2 bases, with 1 base separating them. The CDR3 runs 12 residues. The germline V gene encodes CDR1 SEHNR and CDR2 FQNEAQ (reference sequence). This CDR3 reads CASSAYNSPLHF. The CDR3 coding sequence is TGTGCCAGCAGCGCCTATAATTCACCCCTCCACTTT.

In regard to this clonotype: The missing conserved phenylalanine or tryptophan at the end of this CDR3 makes a read error likely. The V call is TRBV6-5, the J call TRBJ2-5, with 10 bases fitting TRBD2. This CDR3 is 21 amino acids long. Looked up from germline, CDR1 is MNHEY and CDR2 is SVGAGI. The CDR3 here is CTSSYSTPGLAGASTKETQYL. CDR3 bases: TGTACCAGCAGTTACTCGACCCCGGGGCTAGCGGGAGCTTCAACAAAAGAGACCCAGTACCTC.

This clonotype came up a few times. V is TRBV24-1 and J is TRBJ2-7, with D possibly called TRBD1 or TRBD2 (5 bases each). V was clipped by 9 bases and J by 5 bases, with 13 bases between them. Germline CDR1 and CDR2: KGHDR and SFDVKD. The CDR3 sequence is 12 residues long. For the CDR3, the DNA is TGTGCCACCGGGGGAAACGGGGACGAGCAGTACTTC. Translated, it gives CATGGNGDEQYF.

V is TRBV7-9 and J is TRBJ2-4, with D possibly being TRBD2 (6 bases). Germline CDR1 is SEHNR and CDR2 is FQNEAQ (reference sequence). The CDR3 is made up of 17 amino acids. V lost 4 bases to trimming and J lost 9 bases, with 25 bases between them. The CDR3 DNA reads as TGTGCCAGCAGCTCTCCTCGGAGGGGCGAAAGGGCCGTCATTCAGTACTTC. Translating it yields CASSSPRRGERAVIQYF.

This chain uses TRBV2 with TRBJ2-7; perhaps TRBD1 as D (6 bases). Trimming removed 6 bases from V and 6 bases from J, with 18 bases in between. The CDR3 totals 14 residues. Germline V gene data show CDR1 as SNHLY and CDR2 as FYNNEI. Here the CDR3 reads CASRGTDRWGEQYF. In nucleotides, the CDR3 is TGTGCCAGCAGGGGAACCGACAGGTGGGGCGAGCAGTACTTC.